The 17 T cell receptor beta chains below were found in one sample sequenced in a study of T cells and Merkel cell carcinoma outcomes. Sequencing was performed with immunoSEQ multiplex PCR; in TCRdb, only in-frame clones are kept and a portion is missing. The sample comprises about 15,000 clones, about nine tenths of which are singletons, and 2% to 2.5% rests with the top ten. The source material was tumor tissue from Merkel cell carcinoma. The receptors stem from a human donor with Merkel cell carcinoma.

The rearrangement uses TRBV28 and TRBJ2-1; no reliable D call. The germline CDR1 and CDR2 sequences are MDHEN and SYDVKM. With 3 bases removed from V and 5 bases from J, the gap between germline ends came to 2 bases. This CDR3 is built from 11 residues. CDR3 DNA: TGTGCCAGCAGTTTTAACAATGAGCAGTTCTTC. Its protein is CASSFNNEQFF.

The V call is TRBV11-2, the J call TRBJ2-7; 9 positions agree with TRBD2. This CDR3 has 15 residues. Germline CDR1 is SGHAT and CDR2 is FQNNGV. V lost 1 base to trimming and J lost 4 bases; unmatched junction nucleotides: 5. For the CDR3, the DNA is TGTGCCAGCAGCTTAGGTCTAGCGGGGATTTACGAGCAGTACTTC. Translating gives CASSLGLAGIYEQYF.

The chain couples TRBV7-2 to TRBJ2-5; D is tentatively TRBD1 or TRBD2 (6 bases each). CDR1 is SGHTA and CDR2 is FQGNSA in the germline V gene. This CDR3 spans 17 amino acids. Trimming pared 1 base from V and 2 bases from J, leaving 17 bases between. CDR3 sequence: CASSLGSKGGDQETQYF. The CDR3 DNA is TGTGCCAGCAGCTTAGGGAGTAAGGGGGGTGATCAAGAGACCCAGTACTTC.

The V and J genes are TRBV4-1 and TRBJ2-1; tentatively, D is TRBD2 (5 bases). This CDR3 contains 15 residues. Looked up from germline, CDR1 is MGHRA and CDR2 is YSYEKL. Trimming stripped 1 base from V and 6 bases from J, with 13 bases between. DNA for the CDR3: TGCGCCAGCAGCCAAGTTGGGAGAACACGCAATGAGCAGTTCTTC. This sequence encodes CASSQVGRTRNEQFF.

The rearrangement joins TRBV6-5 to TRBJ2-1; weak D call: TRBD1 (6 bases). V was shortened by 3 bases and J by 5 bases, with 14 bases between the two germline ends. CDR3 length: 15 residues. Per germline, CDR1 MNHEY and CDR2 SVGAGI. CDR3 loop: CASSYRGQLHNEQFF. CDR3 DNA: TGTGCCAGCAGTTATCGCGGACAGCTCCACAATGAGCAGTTCTTC.

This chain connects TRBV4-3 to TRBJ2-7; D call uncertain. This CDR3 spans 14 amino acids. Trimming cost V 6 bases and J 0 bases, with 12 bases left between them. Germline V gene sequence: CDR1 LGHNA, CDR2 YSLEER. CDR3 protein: CASSHELSSYEQYF. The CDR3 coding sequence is TGCGCCAGCAGTCATGAATTAAGCTCCTACGAGCAGTACTTC.

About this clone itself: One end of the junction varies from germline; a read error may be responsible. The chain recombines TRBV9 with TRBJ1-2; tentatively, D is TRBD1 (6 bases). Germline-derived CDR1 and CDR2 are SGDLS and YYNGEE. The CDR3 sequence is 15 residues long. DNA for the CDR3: TGTGCCAGCAGCGTAGGACAGGACCCTTCTTGGGGCTATACCTTC. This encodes CASSVGQDPSWGYTF.

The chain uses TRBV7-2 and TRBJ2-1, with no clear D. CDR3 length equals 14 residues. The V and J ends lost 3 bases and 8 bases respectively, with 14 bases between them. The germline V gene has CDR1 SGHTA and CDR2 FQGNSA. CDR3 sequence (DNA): TGTGCCAGCAGCTTCTCCTCGACTTGGGATGAGCAGTTCTTC. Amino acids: CASSFSSTWDEQFF.

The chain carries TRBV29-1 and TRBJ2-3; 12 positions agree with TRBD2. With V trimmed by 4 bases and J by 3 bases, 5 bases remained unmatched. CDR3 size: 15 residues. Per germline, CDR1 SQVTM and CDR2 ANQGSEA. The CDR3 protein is CSVALTSGGTDTQYF. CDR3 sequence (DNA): TGCAGCGTTGCCCTCACTAGCGGGGGGACAGATACGCAGTATTTT.

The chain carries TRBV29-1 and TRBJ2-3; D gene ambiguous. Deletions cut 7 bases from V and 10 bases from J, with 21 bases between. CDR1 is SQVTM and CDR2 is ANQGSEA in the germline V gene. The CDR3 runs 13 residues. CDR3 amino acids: CSDSRTDTWAQYF. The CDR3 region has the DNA TGCAGCGATAGCCGAACAGACACCTGGGCGCAGTATTTT.

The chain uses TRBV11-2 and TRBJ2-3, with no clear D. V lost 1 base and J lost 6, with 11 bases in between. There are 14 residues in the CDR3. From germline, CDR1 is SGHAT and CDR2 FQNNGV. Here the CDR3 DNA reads TGTGCCAGCAGCTTAGTAGCAGTGTGGGATACGCAGTATTTT. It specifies CASSLVAVWDTQYF. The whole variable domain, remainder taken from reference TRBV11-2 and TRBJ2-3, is EAGVAQSPRYKIIEKRQSVAFWCNPISGHATLYWYQQILGQGPKLLIQFQNNGVVDDSQLPKDRFSAERLKGVDSTLKIQPAKLEDSAVYLCASSLVAVWDTQYFGPGTRLTVL.

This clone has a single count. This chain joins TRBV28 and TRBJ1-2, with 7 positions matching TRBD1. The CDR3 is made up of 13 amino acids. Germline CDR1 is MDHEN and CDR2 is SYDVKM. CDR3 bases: TGTGCTAGTAGTTGGGGGACAGTCTATGGCTACACCTTC. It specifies CASSWGTVYGYTF.

DNA of the CDR3: TGTGCCAGCGAGGCAAATGGGATCTATGGCTACACCTTC. Encoded protein: CASEANGIYGYTF. This rearrangement joins TRBV28 to TRBJ1-2; the D is unclear. Trimming removed 8 bases at V and 4 bases at J, with 14 bases between. This CDR3 comprises 13 residues. Germline CDR1 is MDHEN and CDR2 is SYDVKM.

The CDR3 region has the DNA TGCAGCGTTGCGGGGGGGGTGGATACGCAGTATTTT. Amino acid sequence: CSVAGGVDTQYF. The chain uses TRBV29-1 and TRBJ2-3, with 8 bases matching TRBD2. The V and J ends lost 4 bases and 6 bases, in that order; junction bases with no gene match: 3. The CDR3 consists of 12 residues. Germline loops: CDR1 SQVTM, CDR2 ANQGSEA.

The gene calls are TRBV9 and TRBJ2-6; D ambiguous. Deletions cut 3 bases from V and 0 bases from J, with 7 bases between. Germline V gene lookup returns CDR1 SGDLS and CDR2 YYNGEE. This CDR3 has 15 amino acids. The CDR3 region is CASSAYSSGANVLTF. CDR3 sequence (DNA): TGTGCCAGCAGCGCATACTCCTCTGGGGCCAACGTCCTGACTTTC.

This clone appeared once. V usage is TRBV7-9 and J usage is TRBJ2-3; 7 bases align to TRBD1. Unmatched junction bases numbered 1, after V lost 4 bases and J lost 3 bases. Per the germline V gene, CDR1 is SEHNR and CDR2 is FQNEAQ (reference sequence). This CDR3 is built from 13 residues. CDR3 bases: TGTGCCAGCAGCTCACAGGGGACAGATACGCAGTATTTT. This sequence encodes CASSSQGTDTQYF. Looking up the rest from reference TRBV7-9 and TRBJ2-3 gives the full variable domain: DTGVSQNPRHKITKRGQNVTFRCDPISEHNRLYWYRQTLGQGPEFLTYFQNEAQLEKSRLLSDRFSAERPKGSFSTLEIQRTEQGDSAMYLCASSSQGTDTQYFGPGTRLTVL.

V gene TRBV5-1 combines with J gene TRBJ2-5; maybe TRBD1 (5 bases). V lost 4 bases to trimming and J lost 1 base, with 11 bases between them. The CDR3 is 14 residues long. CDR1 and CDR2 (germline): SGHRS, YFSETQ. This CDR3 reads CASSRNQGQETQYF. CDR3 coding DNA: TGCGCCAGCAGCCGAAACCAGGGCCAAGAGACCCAGTACTTC.